The 25 T cell receptor beta chains listed next were all sequenced from one sample in a study of blood T cell repertoires in COVID-19. The method was immunoSEQ multiplex PCR; TCRdb's version includes in-frame clones alone and lacks a portion of them. The sample consists of 150,000 to 200,000 clones, 65% to 80% of them appearing once. The specimen sequenced was PBMCs or T cells enriched from blood (not recorded which). The receptors were gathered from a woman between 50 and 59 years old with acute COVID-19.

This clone was seen more than once but under ten times. V is TRBV4-2 and J is TRBJ1-3; 7 nucleotides line up with TRBD1. V gave up 1 base and J gave up 0 bases; unmatched junction bases: 9. This CDR3 region has 18 residues. Germline V gene data show CDR1 as LGHNA and CDR2 as YNFKEQ. CDR3 amino acids: CASSQAHLGQYSGNTIYF. In DNA, the CDR3 is TGTGCCAGCAGCCAAGCCCACCTGGGACAGTACTCTGGAAACACCATATATTTT.

V usage is TRBV4-1 and J usage is TRBJ2-6; D is ambiguous. Germline CDR1 is MGHRA and CDR2 is YSYEKL. The V and J ends lost 4 bases and 0 bases respectively, with 10 bases between them. The CDR3 is 16 residues long. The CDR3 DNA sequence: TGCGCCAGCAGCCCACAACGTGTCTCTGGGGCCAACGTCCTGACTTTC. Protein: CASSPQRVSGANVLTF.

The gene calls are TRBV6-5 and TRBJ1-1; D is possibly TRBD1 (6 bases). Trimming shortened V by 6 bases and J by 6 bases, and 14 bases separated the two germline ends. Germline CDR1 is MNHEY and CDR2 is SVGAGI. This CDR3 spans 13 amino acids. The CDR3 protein is CASSRDRSSEAFF. In DNA, the CDR3 is TGTGCCAGCAGCCGCGACAGGTCCTCTGAAGCTTTCTTT.

The CDR3 spells CASSSFGTGGDTEAFF. CDR3 DNA sequence: TGTGCCAGCAGCTCCTTCGGGACAGGGGGGGACACTGAAGCTTTCTTT. The V gene is TRBV7-2, the J gene TRBJ1-1, with TRBD1 matching 11 bases. The CDR3 has 16 amino acids. The ends lost 4 bases at V and 3 bases at J; junction bases unmatched: 7. Germline V gene sequence: CDR1 SGHTA, CDR2 FQGNSA.

The CDR3 sequence is CASYRNLGDIQYF. The CDR3 bases are TGTGCCAGCTACAGGAACCTAGGGGACATTCAGTACTTC. The genes are TRBV2 and TRBJ2-4; a weak D match, TRBD1 (5 bases). This CDR3 spans 13 amino acids. Germline CDR1 SNHLY, CDR2 FYNNEI. Trimming removed 8 bases at V and 8 bases at J, with 16 bases between.

This clone was detected a few times. The chain links TRBV7-2 to TRBJ2-5, with 10 bases that match TRBD2. In germline, CDR1 is SGHTA, CDR2 FQGNSA. The V segment lost 4 bases and the J segment 7 bases; nucleotides outside the gene matches: 12. The CDR3 extends over 16 amino acids. For the CDR3, the DNA is TGTGCCAGCAGCTCCTTCGGGCTAGCGGGGGCAGGGACCCAGTACTTC. This codes for CASSSFGLAGAGTQYF.

The chain has TRBV7-8 and TRBJ2-2; TRBD1 matches at 10 bases. V gave up 4 bases and J gave up 6 bases; unmatched junction bases: 5. This CDR3 spans 15 amino acids. CDR1 SGHVS and CDR2 FQNEAQ come from the germline V gene. The CDR3 sequence: CASSSGTGEAGELFF. CDR3 coding DNA: TGTGCCAGCAGCTCCGGGACAGGGGAGGCCGGGGAGCTGTTTTTT.

V and J are TRBV6-5 and TRBJ2-7; maybe TRBD1 (6 bases). Trimming took off 8 bases at V and 4 bases at J, with 15 bases between the two ends. The CDR3 length is 13 residues. Germline V gene lookup returns CDR1 MNHEY and CDR2 SVGAGI. This chain's CDR3 is CASARQVNYEQYV. CDR3 DNA sequence: TGTGCCAGCGCTCGACAGGTGAATTACGAGCAGTACGTC.

The rearrangement joins TRBV10-3 to TRBJ2-2, with D perhaps matching TRBD1 (6 bases). Trimming cost V 2 bases and J 7 bases, with 11 bases left between them. The CDR3 has 14 amino acids. CDR1 is ENHRY and CDR2 is SYGVKD in the germline V gene. As DNA, the CDR3 is TGTGCCATCAGTGAGACAGGGTTGAGCGGGGAGCTGTTTTTT. This encodes CAISETGLSGELFF.

J is TRBJ2-6 and V is TRBV12-5, with 10 positions matching TRBD1. J gave up 1 base and V 3 bases, and 12 bases lay outside the gene matches. Germline loops: CDR1 LGHNT, CDR2 FRNRAP. CDR3 size: 20 residues. CDR3 DNA: TGTGCTAGTGGTTTCGAAGGGACAGGGGACTGGGCATCTGGGGCCAACGTCCTGACTTTC. This gives the protein CASGFEGTGDWASGANVLTF. Full variable domain (rest looked up from reference TRBV12-5 and TRBJ2-6): DARVTQTPRHKVTEMGQEVTMRCQPILGHNTVFWYRQTMMQGLELLAYFRNRAPLDDSGMPKDRFSAEMPDATLATLKIQPSEPRDSAVYFCASGFEGTGDWASGANVLTFGAGSRLTVL.

The CDR3 reads CASSFYPGLATDTQYF. DNA for the CDR3: TGTGCCAGCAGCTTTTATCCGGGACTAGCAACAGATACGCAGTATTTT. The chain recombines TRBV5-4 with TRBJ2-3, with 9 bases that match TRBD2. This CDR3 contains 16 residues. Germline V gene sequence: CDR1 SGHNT, CDR2 YYREEE (reference sequence). V was pared by 2 bases and J by 3 bases, with 7 bases of the junction left unmatched.

This clone was counted between two and nine times. The gene calls are TRBV7-2 and TRBJ1-5; D is possibly TRBD1 (6 bases). The CDR3 consists of 15 residues. CDR1 is SGHTA, CDR2 FQGNSA, per germline. The V end lost 1 base, the J end lost 4 bases, and 11 bases lay between the germline ends. The CDR3 sequence: CASSLVAGVNQPQHF. CDR3 bases: TGTGCCAGCAGCTTAGTGGCAGGGGTGAATCAGCCCCAGCATTTT.

J is TRBJ1-1 and V is TRBV29-1; D not resolved. CDR3 length equals 14 residues. CDR1 and CDR2 from the germline V gene are SQVTM and ANQGSEA. Trimming pared 5 bases from V and 1 base from J, leaving 14 bases between. The CDR3 nucleotides are TGCAGCGTTCAATTGACTGGAGGGAACACTGAAGCTTTCTTT. As protein: CSVQLTGGNTEAFF. Full variable domain (remainder filled in from reference TRBV29-1 and TRBJ1-1): SAVISQKPSRDICQRGTSLTIQCQVDSQVTMMFWYRQQPGQSLTLIATANQGSEATYESGFVIDKFPISRPNLTFSTLTVSNMSPEDSSIYLCSVQLTGGNTEAFFGQGTRLTVV.

The rearrangement joins TRBV7-9 to TRBJ2-2; maybe TRBD2 (7 bases). Between the trimmed V and J ends, which lost 2 bases and 6 bases, there was a span of 13 bases. This CDR3 has 15 amino acids. The germline V gene encodes CDR1 SEHNR and CDR2 FQNEAQ (reference sequence). The CDR3 bases are TGTGCCAGCAGCTTAAAGGGAGGGGGTGCCGGGGAGCTGTTTTTT. Its protein is CASSLKGGGAGELFF.

The CDR3 sequence is CASSYGSGVGGNTIYF. The CDR3 coding sequence is TGTGCCAGCAGTTACGGGTCGGGAGTGGGAGGAAACACCATATATTTT. V is TRBV6-5 and J is TRBJ1-3; D gene unclear. CDR1 and CDR2 (germline): MNHEY, SVGAGI. CDR3 length: 16 amino acids. V lost 2 bases to trimming and J lost 4 bases, with 15 bases between them.

This sequence joins TRBV5-5 and TRBJ1-5, with 9 bases fitting TRBD1. Trimming removed 0 bases from V and 5 bases from J; junction bases left unmatched: 6. CDR1 and CDR2 from the germline V gene are SGHKS and YYEKEE (reference sequence). The CDR3 loop spans 16 amino acids. CDR3 DNA sequence: TGTGCCAGCAGCTTGGTTGGGACAGGGAGTTATCAGCCCCAGCATTTT. This gives the protein CASSLVGTGSYQPQHF.

The rearrangement links TRBV28 to TRBJ1-4; D possibly corresponds to TRBD1 (6 bases). V was trimmed by 5 bases and J by 4 bases, leaving 14 bases between them. Germline CDR1 reads MDHEN; CDR2 reads SYDVKM. This CDR3 is 15 amino acids long. The CDR3: CASSLPGANNEKLFF. CDR3 nucleotide sequence: TGTGCCAGCAGTCTACCAGGGGCAAATAATGAAAAACTGTTTTTT.

This clone was seen only a few times. The chain recombines TRBV4-3 with TRBJ1-2, with D possibly being TRBD1 (6 bases). This CDR3 has 16 amino acids. Germline-derived CDR1 and CDR2 are LGHNA and YSLEER. The V end was cut by 0 bases, the J end by 8 bases, with 19 bases between. The CDR3 loop is CASSQEEGDTTRGYTF. The CDR3 DNA follows: TGCGCCAGCAGCCAAGAAGAGGGGGACACGACGAGGGGCTACACCTTC.

This clone was observed many times. This chain links TRBV27 with TRBJ1-5; D may be TRBD1 (5 bases). This CDR3 region has 13 residues. Germline loops: CDR1 MNHEY, CDR2 SMNVEV (reference sequence). Trimming removed 1 base at V and 5 bases at J, with 6 bases between. The CDR3 here is CASSLLTDQPQHF. Written as DNA, the CDR3 is TGTGCCAGCAGTTTATTGACAGATCAGCCCCAGCATTTT.

The chain couples TRBV11-2 to TRBJ2-1, with 8 bases lining up with TRBD1. The V gene's germline CDR1 is SGHAT and CDR2 FQNNGV. J gave up 8 bases and V 0 bases, and 12 bases lay outside the gene matches. The CDR3 has 17 amino acids. The CDR3 coding sequence is TGTGCCAGCAGCTTAGATATGCAGGGGGCTGGATTGGATGAGCAGTTCTTC. Amino acid sequence: CASSLDMQGAGLDEQFF.

V is TRBV5-1 and J is TRBJ1-2; TRBD1 matches 8 bases. V gave up 7 bases and J gave up 6 bases; unmatched junction bases: 11. Germline V gives CDR1 SGHRS, CDR2 YFSETQ. The CDR3 has 14 residues. CDR3 amino acids: CASAKQGGIDGYTF. In nucleotides, the CDR3 is TGCGCCAGCGCGAAACAGGGGGGAATAGATGGCTACACCTTC.

The V call is TRBV11-2, the J call TRBJ2-5; possible D gene TRBD1, 5 bases. V lost 1 base and J 4 bases, leaving 7 bases between the germline ends. The CDR3 spans 13 residues. Per the germline V gene, CDR1 is SGHAT and CDR2 is FQNNGV. This CDR3 reads CASSLAGPETQYF. In DNA, the CDR3 is TGTGCCAGCAGCTTAGCAGGGCCAGAGACCCAGTACTTC.

V and J are TRBV25-1 and TRBJ2-4, with unresolved D. Germline CDR1 and CDR2: MGHDK and SYGVNS. This CDR3 is built from 13 residues. The V end lost 5 bases, the J end lost 5 bases, and 10 bases lay between the germline ends. Here the CDR3 DNA reads TGTGCCAGCAGTAACGGGTTAGAAAACATTCAGTACTTC. Its translation is CASSNGLENIQYF.

Here the CDR3 DNA reads TGCGCCAGCAGCCAGGGGGCCAAAGCAGAGAACACCGGGGAGCTGTTTTTT. Residues: CASSQGAKAENTGELFF. This chain joins TRBV4-1 and TRBJ2-2; TRBD1 is a possible D gene (6 bases). The V end lost 3 bases, the J end lost 1 base, and 15 bases lay between the germline ends. Looked up from germline, CDR1 is MGHRA and CDR2 is YSYEKL. This CDR3 region has 17 residues.

This clone was seen only a few times. This chain joins TRBV5-1 and TRBJ1-1, with 8 positions matching TRBD1. The CDR3 covers 15 residues. The J segment lost 1 base and the V segment lost 4 bases, leaving 6 bases of the junction unmatched. The germline V gene encodes CDR1 SGHRS and CDR2 YFSETQ. CDR3 nucleotide sequence: TGCGCCAGCAGCCTATTGACAGGGGCGAACACTGAAGCTTTCTTT. Residues: CASSLLTGANTEAFF.